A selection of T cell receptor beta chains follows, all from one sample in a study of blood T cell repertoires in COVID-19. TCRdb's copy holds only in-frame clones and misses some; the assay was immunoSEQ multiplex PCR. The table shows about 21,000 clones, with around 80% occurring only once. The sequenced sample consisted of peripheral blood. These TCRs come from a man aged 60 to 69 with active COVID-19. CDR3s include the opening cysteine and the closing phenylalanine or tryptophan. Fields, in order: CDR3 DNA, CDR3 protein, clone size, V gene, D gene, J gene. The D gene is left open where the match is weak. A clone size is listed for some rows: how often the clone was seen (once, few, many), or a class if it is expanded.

CDR3 DNA: TGTGCCAGTAAGCGCGCGGGGGAGGCAGAGACCCAGTACTTC
CDR3 protein: CASKRAGEAETQYF
clone size: -
V gene: TRBV19
D gene: TRBD2
J gene: TRBJ2-5

CDR3 DNA: TGTGCCAGCAGGCTAGCCAGGGGACTAGCGGGAGGGGAGCAGTACTTC
CDR3 protein: CASRLARGLAGGEQYF
clone size: -
V gene: TRBV11-2
D gene: TRBD2
J gene: TRBJ2-7

CDR3 DNA: TGTGCCAGCAGTTACTCGGTCACGAGGGACTATGGCTACACCTTC
CDR3 protein: CASSYSVTRDYGYTF
clone size: -
V gene: TRBV6-6
D gene: -
J gene: TRBJ1-2

CDR3 DNA: TGTGCCAGCAGTCTTCGACAGGGGGTGGGGGGAAACACCATATATTTT
CDR3 protein: CASSLRQGVGGNTIYF
clone size: -
V gene: TRBV27
D gene: TRBD1
J gene: TRBJ1-3

CDR3 DNA: TGTGCCAGCGGGACCCGACAGGGCGATACTTCACCCCTCCACTTT
CDR3 protein: CASGTRQGDTSPLHF
clone size: -
V gene: TRBV2
D gene: TRBD1
J gene: TRBJ1-6

CDR3 DNA: TGTGCCAGCAATTTCTTTTTGAGTAGCACCTACGAGCAGTACTTC
CDR3 protein: CASNFFLSSTYEQYF
clone size: once
V gene: TRBV28
D gene: -
J gene: TRBJ2-7

CDR3 DNA: TGTGCCAGCAGTTACAGGGGTCAAGAGACCCAGTACTTC
CDR3 protein: CASSYRGQETQYF
clone size: -
V gene: TRBV6-5
D gene: -
J gene: TRBJ2-5

CDR3 DNA: TGTGCCAGCAGTGAAATTGAGGCGTACGGCGTCTCCTACGAGCAGTACTTC
CDR3 protein: CASSEIEAYGVSYEQYF
clone size: -
V gene: TRBV6-1
D gene: -
J gene: TRBJ2-7

CDR3 DNA: TGTGCCAGCAGTTTGGGGACAGGGGCGATCCCCTACGAGCAGTACTTC
CDR3 protein: CASSLGTGAIPYEQYF
clone size: -
V gene: TRBV6-5
D gene: TRBD1
J gene: TRBJ2-7

CDR3 DNA: TGTGCCAGCTCGACCAGGGAGACCCAGTACTTC
CDR3 protein: CASSTRETQYF
clone size: -
V gene: TRBV2
D gene: -
J gene: TRBJ2-5

CDR3 DNA: TGTGCCAGCAGCGCCGGGACAGGGTACGAGCAGTACTTC
CDR3 protein: CASSAGTGYEQYF
clone size: -
V gene: TRBV7-2
D gene: TRBD1
J gene: TRBJ2-7

CDR3 DNA: TGCGCCAGCAGCCGCTACAGTACTGGAAACACCATATATTTT
CDR3 protein: CASSRYSTGNTIYF
clone size: -
V gene: TRBV4-1
D gene: -
J gene: TRBJ1-3

CDR3 DNA: TGTGCCAGCAGCCGCCGGACTAGCGGGGTTCAAGAGACCCAGTACTTC
CDR3 protein: CASSRRTSGVQETQYF
clone size: once
V gene: TRBV11-3
D gene: TRBD2
J gene: TRBJ2-5

CDR3 DNA: TGTGCCAGCAGTTTTTGGGGCTCCTCCTACGAGCAGTACTTC
CDR3 protein: CASSFWGSSYEQYF
clone size: -
V gene: TRBV28
D gene: -
J gene: TRBJ2-7

CDR3 DNA: TGTGCCAGTGGACTAGCGGAGTCCTCCTACAATGAGCAGTTCTTC
CDR3 protein: CASGLAESSYNEQFF
clone size: -
V gene: TRBV7-9
D gene: TRBD2
J gene: TRBJ2-1

CDR3 DNA: TGTGCCAGCAGCGCATCTAGCGGGAGTTACGAGCAGTACTTC
CDR3 protein: CASSASSGSYEQYF
clone size: -
V gene: TRBV3-1/TRBV3-2
D gene: TRBD2
J gene: TRBJ2-7

CDR3 DNA: TGTGCCAGCACCCCTCGGACAGGCGGAAATTCACCCCTCCACTTT
CDR3 protein: CASTPRTGGNSPLHF
clone size: -
V gene: TRBV3-1/TRBV3-2
D gene: TRBD1
J gene: TRBJ1-6

CDR3 DNA: TGTGCCAGCAGTGTTGCCCTGGCAAACAATGAGCAGTTCTTC
CDR3 protein: CASSVALANNEQFF
clone size: once
V gene: TRBV6-6
D gene: -
J gene: TRBJ2-1

CDR3 DNA: TGTGCCAGCAGTATGACAAACGGGGAGCTGTTTTTT
CDR3 protein: CASSMTNGELFF
clone size: -
V gene: TRBV12-3/TRBV12-4
D gene: -
J gene: TRBJ2-2

CDR3 DNA: TGTGCCAGCAGCCCCAGGCGGGGGTGGGACACAGATACGCAGTATTTT
CDR3 protein: CASSPRRGWDTDTQYF
clone size: few
V gene: TRBV27
D gene: TRBD2
J gene: TRBJ2-3

CDR3 DNA: TGTGCCAGTAGGACCGGGACTAGCACAGATACGCAGTATTTT
CDR3 protein: CASRTGTSTDTQYF
clone size: -
V gene: TRBV19
D gene: -
J gene: TRBJ2-3

CDR3 DNA: TGTGCCAGCAGCCTGGGACAGGGGGTAAGCTATGGCTACACCTTC
CDR3 protein: CASSLGQGVSYGYTF
clone size: -
V gene: TRBV14
D gene: TRBD1
J gene: TRBJ1-2

CDR3 DNA: TGTGCCAGCACCACCCAGGGACTACAGTCCAACTACGAGCAGTACTTC
CDR3 protein: CASTTQGLQSNYEQYF
clone size: many
V gene: TRBV2
D gene: TRBD2
J gene: TRBJ2-7

CDR3 DNA: TGTGCCAGCTCACCACAGCAAGATCAGCCCCAGCATTTT
CDR3 protein: CASSPQQDQPQHF
clone size: hyperexpanded
V gene: TRBV18
D gene: -
J gene: TRBJ1-5

CDR3 DNA: TGTGCCAGCAGCGTTCCAGGCGGGGCCAACGTCCTGACTTTC
CDR3 protein: CASSVPGGANVLTF
clone size: once
V gene: TRBV6-5
D gene: -
J gene: TRBJ2-6

CDR3 DNA: TGTGCCAGCAGCGCCTCCGGACCAGGGGCTGGAAACACTGAAGCTTTCTTT
CDR3 protein: CASSASGPGAGNTEAFF
clone size: -
V gene: TRBV7-3
D gene: -
J gene: TRBJ1-1

CDR3 DNA: TGCGCCAGCAGTCAATCGTTTGCGGGTTACGAGCAGTACTTC
CDR3 protein: CASSQSFAGYEQYF
clone size: -
V gene: TRBV23-1
D gene: -
J gene: TRBJ2-7

CDR3 DNA: TGCGCCAGCAGCTCCGACCCGTCCGGGGTCTCTGGAAACACCATATATTTT
CDR3 protein: CASSSDPSGVSGNTIYF
clone size: -
V gene: TRBV5-1
D gene: -
J gene: TRBJ1-3

CDR3 DNA: TGTGCCAGTACCGAGGGGGACAGGGTTTGGTATGGCTACACCTTC
CDR3 protein: CASTEGDRVWYGYTF
clone size: -
V gene: TRBV5-5
D gene: TRBD1
J gene: TRBJ1-2

CDR3 DNA: TGTGCCTGGACCTTAGGACAGATTTCACCCCTCCACTTT
CDR3 protein: CAWTLGQISPLHF
clone size: -
V gene: TRBV30
D gene: -
J gene: TRBJ1-6

CDR3 DNA: TGTGCCAGCAGCTTGGGGCAGGGGGCTAATCAAGAGACCCAGTACTTC
CDR3 protein: CASSLGQGANQETQYF
clone size: few
V gene: TRBV5-8
D gene: TRBD1
J gene: TRBJ2-5

CDR3 DNA: TGTGCCACCAAAGGAATAACAGTGAACACTGAAGCTTTCTTT
CDR3 protein: CATKGITVNTEAFF
clone size: -
V gene: TRBV19
D gene: -
J gene: TRBJ1-1

CDR3 DNA: TGTGCCAGCAGTAACGGGACAGGGGTCGGCAATCAGCCCCAGCATTTT
CDR3 protein: CASSNGTGVGNQPQHF
clone size: -
V gene: TRBV28
D gene: TRBD1
J gene: TRBJ1-5

CDR3 DNA: TGTGCCAGCAGCTTAGTCGGGCTAGCGGGTGTAGATACGCAGTATTTT
CDR3 protein: CASSLVGLAGVDTQYF
clone size: -
V gene: TRBV7-2
D gene: TRBD2
J gene: TRBJ2-3

CDR3 DNA: TGTGCCAGCACCCCACAGGGGCTAAACACCGGGGAGCTGTTTTTT
CDR3 protein: CASTPQGLNTGELFF
clone size: -
V gene: TRBV13
D gene: TRBD1
J gene: TRBJ2-2

CDR3 DNA: TGTGCCTGGAGTGTACTAGCGGGAGTCACCGGGGAGCTGTTTTTT
CDR3 protein: CAWSVLAGVTGELFF
clone size: -
V gene: TRBV30
D gene: TRBD2
J gene: TRBJ2-2

CDR3 DNA: TGTGCCAGCAGCTCGGGACTAGCGGGATCCTTTCTGTTCTTC
CDR3 protein: CASSSGLAGSFLFF
clone size: few
V gene: TRBV7-9
D gene: TRBD2
J gene: TRBJ2-1

CDR3 DNA: TGTGCCAGCAGCCAGCGGAGCAGCTCCTACAATGAGCAGTTCTTC
CDR3 protein: CASSQRSSSYNEQFF
clone size: -
V gene: TRBV7-3
D gene: -
J gene: TRBJ2-1

CDR3 DNA: TGTGCCAGCAGCTTAGGTCGTGTAGCTTTCTTT
CDR3 protein: CASSLGRVAFF
clone size: -
V gene: TRBV11-2
D gene: -
J gene: TRBJ1-1

CDR3 DNA: TGTGCCAGCAGTTTAGGTGGACAGGGCTGGAGTGAAAAACTGTTTTTT
CDR3 protein: CASSLGGQGWSEKLFF
clone size: -
V gene: TRBV28
D gene: TRBD1
J gene: TRBJ1-4

CDR3 DNA: TGTGCCAGCAAATTAATTCAGAATGAAAAACTGTTTTTT
CDR3 protein: CASKLIQNEKLFF
clone size: -
V gene: TRBV28
D gene: -
J gene: TRBJ1-4

CDR3 DNA: TGTGCCAGTAGTGCCGGGACAGGGGCCACAGATACGCAGTATTTT
CDR3 protein: CASSAGTGATDTQYF
clone size: -
V gene: TRBV19
D gene: TRBD1
J gene: TRBJ2-3

CDR3 DNA: TGTGCCAGCAGCTCCTCGCAGGGGAACACTGAAGCTTTCTTT
CDR3 protein: CASSSSQGNTEAFF
clone size: -
V gene: TRBV9
D gene: -
J gene: TRBJ1-1

CDR3 DNA: TGTGCCAGCAGCGGGGGGGACGGGCAGTTCTTC
CDR3 protein: CASSGGDGQFF
clone size: -
V gene: TRBV13
D gene: TRBD2
J gene: TRBJ2-1

CDR3 DNA: TGTGCCAGCAGAAATAGCGGGAATGGGGATACGCAGTATTTT
CDR3 protein: CASRNSGNGDTQYF
clone size: -
V gene: TRBV28
D gene: TRBD2
J gene: TRBJ2-3

CDR3 DNA: TGCGCCAGCACTCGGACAGGGTCGAATGAGCAGTTCTTC
CDR3 protein: CASTRTGSNEQFF
clone size: -
V gene: TRBV10-1
D gene: TRBD1
J gene: TRBJ2-1

CDR3 DNA: TGTGCCAGCAGCCTAGGACAGAAAGAGACCCAGTACTTC
CDR3 protein: CASSLGQKETQYF
clone size: once
V gene: TRBV7-8
D gene: -
J gene: TRBJ2-5